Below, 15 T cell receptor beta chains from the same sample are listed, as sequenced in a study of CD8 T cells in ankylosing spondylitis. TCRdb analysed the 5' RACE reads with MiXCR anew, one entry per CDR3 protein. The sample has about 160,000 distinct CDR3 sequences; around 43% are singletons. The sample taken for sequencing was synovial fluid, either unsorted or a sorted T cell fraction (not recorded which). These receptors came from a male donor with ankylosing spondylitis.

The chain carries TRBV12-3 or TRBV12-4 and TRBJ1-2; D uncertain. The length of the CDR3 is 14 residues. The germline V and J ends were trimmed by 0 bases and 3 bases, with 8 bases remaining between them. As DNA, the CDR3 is TGTGCCAGCAGTTTAGCGTTGTTCGACTATGGCTACACCTTC. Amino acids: CASSLALFDYGYTF.

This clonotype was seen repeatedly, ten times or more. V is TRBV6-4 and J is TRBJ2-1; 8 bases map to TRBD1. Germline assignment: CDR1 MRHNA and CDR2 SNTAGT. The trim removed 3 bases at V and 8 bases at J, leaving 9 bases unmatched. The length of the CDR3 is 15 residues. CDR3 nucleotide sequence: TGTGCCAGCAGTGATTCGGCAGGGGGCTTGGATGAGCAGTTCTTC. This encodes CASSDSAGGLDEQFF.

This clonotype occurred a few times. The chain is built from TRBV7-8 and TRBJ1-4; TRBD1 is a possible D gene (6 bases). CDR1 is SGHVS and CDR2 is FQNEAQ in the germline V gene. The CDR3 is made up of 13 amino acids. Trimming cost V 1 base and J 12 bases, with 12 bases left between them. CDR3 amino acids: CASSLVGGVELFF. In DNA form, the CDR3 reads TGTGCCAGCAGCTTAGTCGGGGGCGTCGAACTGTTTTTT.

CDR3 loop: CASSPTGFGSIYSEQYF. The CDR3 nucleotides are TGCGCCAGCAGCCCGACCGGGTTTGGGTCGATTTACTCCGAGCAGTACTTC. The V gene is TRBV5-1, the J gene TRBJ2-7; no clear D. The CDR3 spans 17 residues. Trimming pared 4 bases from V and 6 bases from J, leaving 26 bases between. Germline lookup yields CDR1 SGHRS and CDR2 YFSETQ.

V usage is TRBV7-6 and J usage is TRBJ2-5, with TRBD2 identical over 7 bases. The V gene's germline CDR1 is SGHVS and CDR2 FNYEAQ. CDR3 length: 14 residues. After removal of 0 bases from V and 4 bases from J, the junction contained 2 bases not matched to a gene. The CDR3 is CASSLAPGGETQYF. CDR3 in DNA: TGTGCCAGCAGCTTAGCCCCGGGAGGAGAGACCCAGTACTTC.

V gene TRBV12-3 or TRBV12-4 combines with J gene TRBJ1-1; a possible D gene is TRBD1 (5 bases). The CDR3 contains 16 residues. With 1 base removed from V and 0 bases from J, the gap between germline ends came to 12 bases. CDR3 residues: CASSLGQLLMNTEAFF. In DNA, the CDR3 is TGTGCCAGCAGTTTAGGACAGTTACTAATGAACACTGAAGCTTTCTTT.

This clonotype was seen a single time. CDR3 nucleotides: TGCGCCAGCAGCCACTTGACAGACCCCTATGGCTACACCTTC. Translated, it gives CASSHLTDPYGYTF. V is TRBV5-1 and J is TRBJ1-2, with D perhaps matching TRBD1 (5 bases). The CDR3 is 14 amino acids. V lost 4 bases and J 4 bases, leaving 14 bases between the germline ends. Per the germline V gene, CDR1 is SGHRS and CDR2 is YFSETQ.

The CDR3 spells CAISESSAEQYF. The CDR3 DNA is TGTGCCATCAGTGAGTCGTCGGCCGAGCAGTACTTC. The chain combines TRBV10-3 with TRBJ2-7; no reliable D call. Trimming pared 0 bases from V and 6 bases from J, leaving 6 bases between. The CDR3 spans 12 residues. Germline CDR1 reads ENHRY; CDR2 reads SYGVKD.

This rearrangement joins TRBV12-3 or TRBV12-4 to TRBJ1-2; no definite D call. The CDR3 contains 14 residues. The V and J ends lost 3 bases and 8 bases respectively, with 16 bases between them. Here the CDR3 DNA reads TGTGCCAGCAGTTTCGCCCCATGGTTCTCAGGCTACACCTTC. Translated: CASSFAPWFSGYTF.

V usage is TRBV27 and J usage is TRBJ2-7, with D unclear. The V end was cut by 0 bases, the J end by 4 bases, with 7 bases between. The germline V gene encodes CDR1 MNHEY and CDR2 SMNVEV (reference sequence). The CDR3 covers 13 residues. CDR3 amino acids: CASSLSIGYEQYF. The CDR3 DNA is TGTGCCAGCAGTTTATCGATAGGTTACGAGCAGTACTTC.

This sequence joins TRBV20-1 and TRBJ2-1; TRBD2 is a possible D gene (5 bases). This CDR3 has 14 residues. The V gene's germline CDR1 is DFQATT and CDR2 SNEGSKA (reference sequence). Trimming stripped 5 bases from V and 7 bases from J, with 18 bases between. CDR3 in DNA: TGCAGTGCTCCGAGTTGTTGCGGGTGGAATGAGCAGTTCTTC. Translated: CSAPSCCGWNEQFF.

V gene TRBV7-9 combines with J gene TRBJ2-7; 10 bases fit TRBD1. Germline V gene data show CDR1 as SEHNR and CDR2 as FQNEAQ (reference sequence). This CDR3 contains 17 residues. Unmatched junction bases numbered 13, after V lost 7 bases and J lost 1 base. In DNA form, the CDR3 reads TGTGCCAGCACGACCATACTCCGGGACAGGGGTTCCTACGAGCAGTACTTC. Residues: CASTTILRDRGSYEQYF.

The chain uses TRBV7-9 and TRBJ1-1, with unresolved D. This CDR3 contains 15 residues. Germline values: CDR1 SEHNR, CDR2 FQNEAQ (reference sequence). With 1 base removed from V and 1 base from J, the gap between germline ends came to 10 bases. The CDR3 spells CASSLGPGGNTEAFF. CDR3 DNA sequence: TGTGCCAGCAGCTTAGGTCCGGGCGGGAACACTGAAGCTTTCTTT.

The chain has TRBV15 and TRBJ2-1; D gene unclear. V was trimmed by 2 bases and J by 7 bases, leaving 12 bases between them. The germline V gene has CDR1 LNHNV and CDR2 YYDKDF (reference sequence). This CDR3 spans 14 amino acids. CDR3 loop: CATSRLGLGNEQFF. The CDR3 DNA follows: TGTGCCACCAGCAGACTAGGTCTAGGAAATGAGCAGTTCTTC.

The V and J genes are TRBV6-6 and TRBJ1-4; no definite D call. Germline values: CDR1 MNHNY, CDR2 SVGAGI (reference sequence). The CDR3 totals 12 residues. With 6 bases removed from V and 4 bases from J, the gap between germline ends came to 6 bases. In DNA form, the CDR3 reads TGTGCCAGCAGCGAGGTTAATGAAAAACTGTTTTTT. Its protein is CASSEVNEKLFF.